Following are 18 T cell receptor beta chains from one sample sequenced in a study of CD8 T cells in Susac syndrome (dated by TCRdb to between 2018 and 2021). Libraries were made using the immunoSEQ multiplex PCR assay. RNA was extracted with the RNeasy kit and 0.5 to 1 ug was reverse transcribed using random hexamers. In-frame beta chains were kept once TCRdb had trimmed the public reads at Q25 with fastp and called clones with MiXCR. Rows are combined by CDR3 protein, so each entry shows the most common genes and DNA. The sample contains 300,000 or so distinct CDR3 sequences, 92% of them found a single time. The leading ten clones occupy about 0.07% of the sample. Source material: CD4+ T cells from PBMCs. All receptors derive from a human donor with multiple sclerosis.

The V and J genes are TRBV5-1 and TRBJ2-7; tentatively, D is TRBD1 (5 bases). Deletions cut 0 bases from V and 3 bases from J, with 10 bases between. There are 14 residues in the CDR3. CDR1 SGHRS and CDR2 YFSETQ come from the germline V gene. This CDR3 is CASSLGTRYYEQYF. The DNA for the CDR3 is TGCGCCAGCAGCTTGGGGACACGATACTACGAGCAGTACTTC.

This clonotype has just one count. The chain employs TRBV29-1 and TRBJ2-7; D ambiguous. This CDR3 is 12 amino acids long. The V end was cut by 4 bases, the J end by 3 bases, with 10 bases between. Looked up from germline, CDR1 is SQVTM and CDR2 is ANQGSEA. CDR3 bases: TGCAGCGTTGCTACGGTACGCTACGAGCAGTACTTC. It is translated as CSVATVRYEQYF.

Only one count was recorded for this clonotype. The rearrangement joins TRBV27 to TRBJ1-5; the D gene is possibly TRBD1 (5 bases). With 2 bases removed from V and 3 bases from J, the gap between germline ends came to 11 bases. Looked up from germline, CDR1 is MNHEY and CDR2 is SMNVEV (reference sequence). The CDR3 runs 15 residues. The CDR3 here is CASSLGGNNNQPQHF. Here the CDR3 DNA reads TGTGCCAGCAGTTTAGGGGGGAATAACAATCAGCCCCAGCATTTT.

V and J are TRBV2 and TRBJ2-1, with D possibly being TRBD2 (7 bases). Germline V gene data show CDR1 as SNHLY and CDR2 as FYNNEI. The CDR3 runs 13 residues. Trimming pared 8 bases from V and 12 bases from J, leaving 20 bases between. The CDR3: CASRDTAGAGQFF. The CDR3 region has the DNA TGTGCCAGCCGGGATACGGCGGGGGCGGGGCAGTTCTTC.

The chain uses TRBV29-1 and TRBJ1-5; D possibly corresponds to TRBD1 (6 bases). V lost 4 bases and J lost 0, with 10 bases in between. Germline V gene lookup returns CDR1 SQVTM and CDR2 ANQGSEA. The CDR3 runs 14 residues. The CDR3 nucleotides are TGCAGCGTTGGAGGGGGAAATAGCAATCAGCCCCAGCATTTT. Protein sequence: CSVGGGNSNQPQHF.

This clonotype was counted only a few times. This rearrangement joins TRBV18 to TRBJ2-1, with a weak D call TRBD2 (6 bases). Deletions cut 2 bases from V and 0 bases from J, with 8 bases between. The CDR3 sequence is 15 residues long. Germline CDR1 and CDR2: KGHSH and LQKENI. The CDR3 sequence: CASSPVGSSYNEQFF. In nucleotides, the CDR3 is TGTGCCAGCTCACCAGTCGGGAGCTCCTACAATGAGCAGTTCTTC.

CDR3 region: CSARDSGRGPAYGYTF. The DNA of the CDR3 is TGCAGTGCTAGAGATTCGGGCAGGGGGCCTGCCTATGGCTACACCTTC. The J gene is TRBJ1-2, the V gene TRBV20-1; TRBD1 matches at 8 bases. Germline CDR1 and CDR2: DFQATT and SNEGSKA (reference sequence). V shed 0 bases, J shed 4 bases, and the junction held 10 bases outside the gene matches. This CDR3 comprises 16 residues.

This chain connects TRBV5-8 to TRBJ2-5, with 10 bases lining up with TRBD2. The CDR3 is 15 residues long. The V gene end was trimmed by 4 bases and the J gene end by 2 bases; junction bases not matched to a gene: 5. CDR1 and CDR2 from the germline V gene are SGHTS and YDEGEE. CDR3 residues: CASSISGRIQETQYF. Written as DNA, the CDR3 is TGTGCCAGCAGCATTAGCGGGAGGATACAAGAGACCCAGTACTTC.

This clonotype was observed a single time. The chain combines TRBV20-1 with TRBJ2-1; D is undetermined. The germline V gene has CDR1 DFQATT and CDR2 SNEGSKA (reference sequence). The CDR3 runs to 14 residues. V dropped 0 bases and J dropped 4 bases, with 10 bases sitting between them. The CDR3 DNA is TGCAGTGCTAGAGATTTATACAGTTACAATGAGCAGTTCTTC. This sequence encodes CSARDLYSYNEQFF.

The J gene is TRBJ1-5, the V gene TRBV18; D is possibly TRBD1 (5 bases). CDR3 length equals 15 residues. Germline CDR1 reads KGHSH; CDR2 reads LQKENI. V dropped 3 bases and J dropped 0 bases, with 9 bases sitting between them. The CDR3 DNA reads as TGTGCCAGCTCACCGCAAGGGGTTAGCAATCAGCCCCAGCATTTT. Translated, it gives CASSPQGVSNQPQHF.

The V call is TRBV30, the J call TRBJ1-6; 10 bases match TRBD1. The CDR3 consists of 16 residues. The germline CDR1 and CDR2 sequences are GTSNPN and SVGIG (reference sequence). After removal of 1 base from V and 9 bases from J, the junction contained 9 bases not matched to a gene. CDR3 DNA: TGTGCCTGGAGTGGCTCCGGACAGGGGGGTGGTTCACCCCTCCACTTT. Translation gives CAWSGSGQGGGSPLHF. The variable domain in full, completed from reference TRBV30 and TRBJ1-6, reads SQTIHQWPATLVQPVGSPLSLECTVEGTSNPNLYWYRQAAGRGLQLLFYSVGIGQISSEVPQNLSASRPQDRQFILSSKKLLLSDSGFYLCAWSGSGQGGGSPLHFGNGTRLTVT.

The chain recombines TRBV11-2 with TRBJ1-4, with 10 bases matching TRBD1. This CDR3 comprises 14 residues. V dropped 3 bases and J dropped 8; count of bases not matched to a gene: 3. Germline V gene sequence: CDR1 SGHAT, CDR2 FQNNGV. The CDR3 sequence: CASSLGQGSEKLFF. The CDR3 DNA reads as TGTGCCAGCAGCTTGGGACAGGGGAGCGAAAAACTGTTTTTT.

In regard to this clonotype: One end of the junction fails to match germline, which may point to a read error. The V gene is TRBV7-7, the J gene TRBJ1-2, with unresolved D. Germline values: CDR1 SSHAT, CDR2 FNYEAQ (reference sequence). The length of the CDR3 is 15 residues. CDR3 region: CASSRDPVTNYGYTF. The CDR3 DNA reads TGTGCTAGCAGCCGGGATCCAGTAACTAACTATGGCTACACCTTC.

The rearrangement links TRBV6-1 to TRBJ2-1, with 11 nucleotides matching TRBD2. Germline V gene data show CDR1 as MNHNS and CDR2 as SASEGT. Trimming cost V 6 bases and J 3 bases; bases outside gene matches: 13. The CDR3 sequence is 18 residues long. CDR3 sequence reads: CASRARLAGGPHYNEQFF. The CDR3 DNA sequence: TGTGCCAGCAGGGCTCGGTTAGCGGGAGGGCCTCACTACAATGAGCAGTTCTTC.

This clonotype has only a few counts. The rearrangement joins TRBV30 to TRBJ1-2, with no clear D. The V gene's germline CDR1 is GTSNPN and CDR2 SVGIG (reference sequence). The CDR3 sequence is 11 residues long. V lost 1 base and J lost 6, with 6 bases in between. CDR3 nucleotide sequence: TGTGCCTGGAGTGAGATGGATGGCTACACCTTC. Translated: CAWSEMDGYTF.

The chain links TRBV5-1 to TRBJ1-4, with TRBD1 matching 9 bases. CDR1 and CDR2 from the germline V gene are SGHRS and YFSETQ. The J segment lost 3 bases and the V segment lost 4 bases, leaving 4 bases of the junction unmatched. This CDR3 contains 15 residues. The CDR3 reads CASSRTGEANEKLFF. In DNA form, the CDR3 reads TGCGCCAGCAGCCGGACAGGGGAGGCTAATGAAAAACTGTTTTTT.

The V and J genes are TRBV12-3 or TRBV12-4 and TRBJ2-7, with D uncertain. CDR3 length: 13 amino acids. V lost 1 base, J lost 7 bases, and 11 bases lay in between. The CDR3 DNA reads TGTGCCAGCAGTTTAGGGGAAGAAAGTGAGCAGTACTTC. This gives the protein CASSLGEESEQYF.

This clonotype was seen just once. V gene TRBV24-1 combines with J gene TRBJ1-5; TRBD1 aligns across 8 bases. The CDR3 extends over 19 amino acids. J was trimmed by 2 bases and V by 3 bases; bases with no gene match: 14. Germline V gene data show CDR1 as KGHDR and CDR2 as SFDVKD. For the CDR3, the DNA is TGTGCCACCAGTGATCCAGGACAGGGCCAACGTAGGGGCAATCAGCCCCAGCATTTT. Amino acids: CATSDPGQGQRRGNQPQHF.